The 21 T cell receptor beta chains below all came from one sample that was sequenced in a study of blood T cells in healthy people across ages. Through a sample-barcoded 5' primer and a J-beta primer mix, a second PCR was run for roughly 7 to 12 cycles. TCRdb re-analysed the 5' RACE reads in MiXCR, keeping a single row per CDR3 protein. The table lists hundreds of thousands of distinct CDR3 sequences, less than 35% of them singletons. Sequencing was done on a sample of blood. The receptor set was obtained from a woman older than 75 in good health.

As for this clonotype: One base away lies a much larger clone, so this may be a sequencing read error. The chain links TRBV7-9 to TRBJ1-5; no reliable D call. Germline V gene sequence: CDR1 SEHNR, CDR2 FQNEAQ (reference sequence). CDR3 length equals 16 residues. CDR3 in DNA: TGTACCAGCAGCTTAGCAAGTGAAGGTCCCAATCAGCCCCAGCATTTT. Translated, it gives CTSSLASEGPNQPQHF.

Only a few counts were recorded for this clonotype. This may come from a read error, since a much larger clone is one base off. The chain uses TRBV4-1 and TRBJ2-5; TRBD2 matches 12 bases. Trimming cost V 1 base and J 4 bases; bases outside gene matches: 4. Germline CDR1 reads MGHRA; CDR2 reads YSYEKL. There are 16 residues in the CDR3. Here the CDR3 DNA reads TGCGCCAGCAGCCAAGGGACTAGCGGGGTTGGAGAGACCCAGTACTTC. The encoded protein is CASSQGTSGVGETQYF.

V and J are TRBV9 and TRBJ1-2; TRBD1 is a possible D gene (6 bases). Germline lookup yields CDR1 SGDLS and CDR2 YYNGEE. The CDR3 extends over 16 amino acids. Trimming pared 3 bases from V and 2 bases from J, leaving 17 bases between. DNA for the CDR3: TGTGCCAGCAGCGCCCGCGTAGAGGGGGGAAACTATGGCTACACCTTC. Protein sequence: CASSARVEGGNYGYTF.

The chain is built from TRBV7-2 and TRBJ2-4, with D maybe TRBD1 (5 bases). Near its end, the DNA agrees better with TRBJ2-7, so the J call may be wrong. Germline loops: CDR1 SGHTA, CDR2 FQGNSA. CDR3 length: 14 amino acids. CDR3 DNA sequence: TGTGCCAGCAGCTTAGGTGGCAGGGCAGACGAGCAGTACTTC. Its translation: CASSLGGRADEQYF.

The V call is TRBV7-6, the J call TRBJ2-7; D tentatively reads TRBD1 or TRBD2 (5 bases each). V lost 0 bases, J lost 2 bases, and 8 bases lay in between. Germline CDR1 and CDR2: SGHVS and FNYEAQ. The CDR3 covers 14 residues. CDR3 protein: CASSLAGAPYEQYF. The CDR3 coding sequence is TGTGCCAGCAGCTTAGCCGGGGCCCCCTACGAGCAGTACTTC.

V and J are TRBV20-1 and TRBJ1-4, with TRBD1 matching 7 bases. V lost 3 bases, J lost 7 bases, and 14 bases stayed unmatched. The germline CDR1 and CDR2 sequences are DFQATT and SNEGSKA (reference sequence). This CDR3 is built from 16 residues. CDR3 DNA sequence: TGCAGTGCTAGGGGGCAGGGGGGGTTGGTGGGTGAAAAACTGTTTTTT. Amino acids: CSARGQGGLVGEKLFF.

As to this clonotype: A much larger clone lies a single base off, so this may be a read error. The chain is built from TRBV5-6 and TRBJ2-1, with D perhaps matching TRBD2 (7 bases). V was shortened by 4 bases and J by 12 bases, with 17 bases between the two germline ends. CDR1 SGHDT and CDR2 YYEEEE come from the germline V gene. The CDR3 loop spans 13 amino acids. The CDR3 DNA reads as TGTGCCAGCAGCCCAGTGGGGGGGCAGCTGCAGTTCTTC. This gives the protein CASSPVGGQLQFF.

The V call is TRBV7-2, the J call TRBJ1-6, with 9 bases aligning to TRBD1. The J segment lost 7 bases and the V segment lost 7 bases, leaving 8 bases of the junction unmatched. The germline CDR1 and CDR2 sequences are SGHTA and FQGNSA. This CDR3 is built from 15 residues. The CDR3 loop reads CASNTRTGENSPLHF. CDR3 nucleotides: TGTGCCAGCAACACCAGGACAGGGGAAAATTCACCCCTCCACTTT.

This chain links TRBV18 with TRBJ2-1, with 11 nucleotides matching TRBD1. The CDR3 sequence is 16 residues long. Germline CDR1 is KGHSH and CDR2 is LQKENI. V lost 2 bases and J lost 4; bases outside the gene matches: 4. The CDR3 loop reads CASSPTRDRGYNEQFF. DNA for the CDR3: TGTGCCAGCTCACCAACGCGGGACAGGGGGTACAATGAGCAGTTCTTC.

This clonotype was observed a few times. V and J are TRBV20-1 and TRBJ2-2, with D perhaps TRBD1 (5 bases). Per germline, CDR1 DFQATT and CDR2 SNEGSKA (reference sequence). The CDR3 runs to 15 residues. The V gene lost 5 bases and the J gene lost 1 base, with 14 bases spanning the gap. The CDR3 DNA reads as TGCAGTGCTTCCCTCGCTACAGGGAACACCGGGGAGCTGTTTTTT. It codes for CSASLATGNTGELFF.

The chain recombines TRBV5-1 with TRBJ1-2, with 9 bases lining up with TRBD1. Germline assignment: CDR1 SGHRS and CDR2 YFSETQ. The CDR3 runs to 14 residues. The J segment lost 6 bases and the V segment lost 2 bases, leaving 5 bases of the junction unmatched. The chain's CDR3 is CASSFTGTGNGYTF. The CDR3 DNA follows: TGCGCCAGCAGCTTTACCGGGACAGGGAATGGCTACACCTTC.

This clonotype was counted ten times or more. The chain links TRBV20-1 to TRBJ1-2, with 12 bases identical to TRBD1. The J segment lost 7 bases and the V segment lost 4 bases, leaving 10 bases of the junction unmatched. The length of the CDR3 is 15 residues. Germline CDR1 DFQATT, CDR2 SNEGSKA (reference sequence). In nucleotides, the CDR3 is TGCAGTGCTAAGCTGCCGGGACAGGGGGCAATTGGCTACACCTTC. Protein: CSAKLPGQGAIGYTF.

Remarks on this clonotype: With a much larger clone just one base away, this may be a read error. This CDR3 is CAGSLTGLGYTF. In DNA form, the CDR3 reads TGTGCCGGCAGTCTTACAGGGCTCGGCTACACCTTC. The V call is TRBV12-3 or TRBV12-4, the J call TRBJ1-2; D may be TRBD1 (6 bases). The CDR3 spans 12 residues.

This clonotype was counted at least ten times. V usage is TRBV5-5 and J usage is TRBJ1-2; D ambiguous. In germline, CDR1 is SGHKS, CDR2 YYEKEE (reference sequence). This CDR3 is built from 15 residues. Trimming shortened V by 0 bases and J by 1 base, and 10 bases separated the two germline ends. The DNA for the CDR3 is TGTGCCAGCAGCTTGGTAGCTGCCGGTAACTATGGCTACACCTTC. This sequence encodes CASSLVAAGNYGYTF. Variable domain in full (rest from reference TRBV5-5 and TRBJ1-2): DAGVTQSPTHLIKTRGQQVTLRCSPISGHKSVSWYQQVLGQGPQFIFQYYEKEERGRGNFPDRFSARQFPNYSSELNVNALLLGDSALYLCASSLVAAGNYGYTFGSGTRLTVV.

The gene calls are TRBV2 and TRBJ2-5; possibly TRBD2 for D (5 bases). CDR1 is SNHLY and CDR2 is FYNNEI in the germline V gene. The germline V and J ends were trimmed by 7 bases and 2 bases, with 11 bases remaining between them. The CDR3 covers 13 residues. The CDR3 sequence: CASKGPGQETQYF. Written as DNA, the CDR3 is TGTGCCAGCAAAGGACCGGGACAAGAGACCCAGTACTTC.

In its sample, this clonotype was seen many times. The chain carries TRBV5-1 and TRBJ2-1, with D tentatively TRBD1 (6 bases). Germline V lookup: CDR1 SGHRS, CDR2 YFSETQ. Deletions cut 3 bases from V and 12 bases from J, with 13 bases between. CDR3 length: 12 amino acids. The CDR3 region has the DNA TGCGCCAGCAGCTCAACAGGGAAAGGGCAGTTCTTC. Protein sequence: CASSSTGKGQFF.

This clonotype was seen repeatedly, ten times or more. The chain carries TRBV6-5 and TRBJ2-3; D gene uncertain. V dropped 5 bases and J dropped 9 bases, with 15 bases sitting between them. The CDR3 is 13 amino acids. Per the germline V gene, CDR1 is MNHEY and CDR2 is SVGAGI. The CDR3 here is CASSPGGVGTQYF. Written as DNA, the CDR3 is TGTGCCAGCAGTCCGGGTGGGGTTGGGACGCAGTATTTT.

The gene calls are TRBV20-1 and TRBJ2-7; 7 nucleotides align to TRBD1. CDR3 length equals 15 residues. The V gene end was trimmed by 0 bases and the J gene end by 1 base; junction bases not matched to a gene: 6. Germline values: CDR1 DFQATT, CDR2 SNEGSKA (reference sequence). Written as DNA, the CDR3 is TGCAGTGCTAGAGAAGGACAGGCGCGATCCTACGAGCAGTACTTC. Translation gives CSAREGQARSYEQYF.

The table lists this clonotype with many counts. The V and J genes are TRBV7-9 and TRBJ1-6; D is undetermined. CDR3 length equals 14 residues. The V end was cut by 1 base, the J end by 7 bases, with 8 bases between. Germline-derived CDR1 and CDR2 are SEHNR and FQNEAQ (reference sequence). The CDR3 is CASSLETGNSPLHF. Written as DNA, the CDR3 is TGTGCCAGCAGCTTAGAGACGGGGAATTCACCCCTCCACTTT.

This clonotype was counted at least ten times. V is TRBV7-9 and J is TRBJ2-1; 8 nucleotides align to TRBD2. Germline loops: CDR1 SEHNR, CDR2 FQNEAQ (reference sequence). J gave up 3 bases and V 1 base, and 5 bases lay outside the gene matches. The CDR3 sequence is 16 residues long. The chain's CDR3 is CASSLDRGGLYNEQFF. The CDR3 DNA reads TGTGCCAGCAGCTTAGATCGGGGGGGCCTCTACAATGAGCAGTTCTTC.

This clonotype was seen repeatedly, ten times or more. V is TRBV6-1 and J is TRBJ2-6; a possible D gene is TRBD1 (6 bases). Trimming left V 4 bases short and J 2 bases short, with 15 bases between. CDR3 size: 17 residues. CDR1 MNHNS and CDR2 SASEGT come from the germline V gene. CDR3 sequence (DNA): TGTGCCAGCAGTGGCCGGACAGCGAGAACTGGGGCCAACGTCCTGACTTTC. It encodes CASSGRTARTGANVLTF.